A single sample gave rise to the 5 T cell receptor beta chains below, sequenced in a study of early T cells in non-severe SARS-CoV-2 infection. MiXCR was run by TCRdb on the 5' RACE reads, yielding one entry per CDR3 protein. The sample lists tens of thousands of distinct CDR3 sequences, 10% seen once, with approximately 8% in the top ten. This specimen consisted of whole blood, obtained at baseline. These receptors were collected from an adult who was a healthcare worker with PCR-confirmed SARS-CoV-2 infection or an uninfected control (not recorded which).

The gene calls are TRBV20-1 and TRBJ2-7; 7 nucleotides line up with TRBD2. Germline trimming cut 3 bases from V and 2 bases from J; bases unmatched to any gene: 10. This CDR3 comprises 15 residues. Germline V lookup: CDR1 DFQATT, CDR2 SNEGSKA (reference sequence). CDR3 sequence (DNA): TGCAGTGCTAGGGGATCTAGCGGATTCACCTACGAGCAGTACTTC. Residues: CSARGSSGFTYEQYF.

This clonotype was counted between two and nine times. This chain joins TRBV7-7 and TRBJ2-3; 7 nucleotides align to TRBD2. V lost 5 bases, J lost 2 bases, and 7 bases stayed unmatched. The length of the CDR3 is 15 residues. CDR1 SSHAT and CDR2 FNYEAQ come from the germline V gene (reference sequence). The CDR3 DNA reads as TGTGCCAGCAGCACAGGACTAGAGGCCACAGATACGCAGTATTTT. It is translated as CASSTGLEATDTQYF.

The V call is TRBV5-1, the J call TRBJ1-2, with TRBD1 matching over 8 bases. Germline CDR1 SGHRS, CDR2 YFSETQ. The ends lost 4 bases at V and 4 bases at J; junction bases unmatched: 9. CDR3 size: 15 residues. The DNA of the CDR3 is TGCGCCAGCAGCGTGGACAGGGAGCCCAGCTATGGCTACACCTTC. Its translation is CASSVDREPSYGYTF.

There are a few counts of this clonotype. This rearrangement joins TRBV19 to TRBJ1-1; tentative D call: TRBD1 (5 bases). CDR1 is LNHDA, CDR2 SQIVND, per germline (reference sequence). V was clipped by 7 bases and J by 3 bases, with 9 bases between them. This CDR3 is 12 amino acids long. The CDR3 region is CASNRRDTEAFF. The DNA of the CDR3 is TGTGCCAGTAATCGCAGGGACACTGAAGCTTTCTTT.

This clonotype was picked up many times. This chain connects TRBV2 to TRBJ1-2; 9 nucleotides match TRBD1. J gave up 3 bases and V 0 bases, and 2 bases lay outside the gene matches. Germline CDR1 and CDR2: SNHLY and FYNNEI. This CDR3 spans 15 amino acids. The CDR3 is CASSEAGQGHYGYTF. The CDR3 region has the DNA TGTGCCAGCAGTGAAGCGGGACAGGGACACTATGGCTACACCTTC.